This note documents a single TCR beta chain sequence. V lost 6 bases to trimming and J lost 2 bases; unmatched junction nucleotides: 7. Germline V gene lookup returns CDR1 LNHDA and CDR2 SQIVND (reference sequence). The CDR3 extends over 15 amino acids. This sample is drawn from a study of blood T cell repertoires in COVID-19. Study context: Whether acute or convalescent, the COVID-19 samples came from the United States, Italy and Spain. From T cells, B-cell-depleted T cells, or PBMCs came the material, which was cDNA or gDNA.

This table comes from immunoSEQ multiplex PCR, and its TCRdb copy is limited to in-frame clones, with some not included. The sample lists some 50,000 clones, approximately 81% seen once, with 2% to 3% in the top ten. Sequenced sample: peripheral blood. The receptor was derived from a man between 50 and 59 years old with acute or convalescent COVID-19. The chain recombines TRBV19 with TRBJ1-3; 7 nucleotides line up with TRBD1. This CDR3 is CASSTGTAAGNTIYF. CDR3 bases: TGTGCCAGTAGCACCGGGACAGCTGCTGGAAACACCATATATTTT.